The 6 T cell receptor beta chains presented below share a single source sample, sequenced in a study of shared clonotypes between healthy human individuals. Profiled with immunoSEQ multiplex PCR; TCRdb holds only in-frame clones, not every one. Among 300,000 or so clones, about 74% were seen once, and the ten largest hold approximately 10%. Sequenced: memory CD4+ T cells sorted from blood. Subset defined: CD45RA-negative fraction. The receptor set was obtained from a man aged 25 to 40 in good health.

V and J are TRBV19 and TRBJ1-2; 9 nucleotides line up with TRBD1. V lost 5 bases and J lost 4; bases outside the gene matches: 5. The CDR3 covers 14 residues. Per the germline V gene, CDR1 is LNHDA and CDR2 is SQIVND (reference sequence). The CDR3 is CASSSRGQGYGYTF. Here the CDR3 DNA reads TGTGCCAGTAGTTCGCGGGGACAGGGCTATGGCTACACCTTC.

The rearrangement uses TRBV7-8 and TRBJ1-5; 9 bases align to TRBD1. This CDR3 has 13 amino acids. J gave up 6 bases and V 5 bases, and 2 bases lay outside the gene matches. Germline CDR1 SGHVS, CDR2 FQNEAQ. CDR3 in amino acids: CASSGQGSQPQHF. CDR3 bases: TGTGCCAGCAGCGGACAGGGGTCTCAGCCCCAGCATTTT.

V and J are TRBV7-9 and TRBJ2-7; 14 nucleotides agree with TRBD2. V lost 1 base to trimming and J lost 7 bases; unmatched junction nucleotides: 6. Germline values: CDR1 SEHNR, CDR2 FQNEAQ (reference sequence). This CDR3 contains 16 residues. The CDR3 coding sequence is TGTGCCAGCAGCTTAGGTCCGGGACTAGCGGGAGAAGAGCAGTACTTC. It codes for CASSLGPGLAGEEQYF.

The chain employs TRBV2 and TRBJ2-1, with 9 bases identical to TRBD2. V shed 1 base and J 9 bases; nucleotides not matched to a gene: 7. CDR1 is SNHLY, CDR2 FYNNEI, per germline. The CDR3 has 15 residues. The CDR3 sequence: CASSEEGGRAVEQFF. Here the CDR3 DNA reads TGTGCCAGCAGTGAAGAGGGCGGGAGGGCCGTTGAGCAGTTCTTC.

The chain links TRBV6-1 to TRBJ2-1, with D maybe TRBD1 (6 bases). V lost 7 bases, J lost 4 bases, and 17 bases lay in between. The CDR3 contains 15 residues. Germline CDR1 reads MNHNS; CDR2 reads SASEGT. The CDR3 here is CASNPSGQKYNEQFF. The CDR3 DNA follows: TGTGCCAGCAACCCCTCCGGACAGAAATACAATGAGCAGTTCTTC.

The chain is built from TRBV6-5 and TRBJ2-7; TRBD1 matches at 9 bases. Trimming cost V 6 bases and J 3 bases; bases outside gene matches: 6. CDR3 length: 14 residues. CDR1 is MNHEY and CDR2 is SVGAGI in the germline V gene. This CDR3 reads CASRRDRDYYEQYF. CDR3 DNA: TGTGCCAGCAGAAGGGACAGGGACTACTACGAGCAGTACTTC.